Sequencing of this T cell receptor (beta chain) was carried out in a study of blood T cell repertoires in COVID-19. Study summary: Nucleic acid was either cDNA or gDNA, and it came from T cells, B-cell-depleted T cells, or PBMCs.

Under the authors' procedure: Quantification of nucleated cells was approximated via reference gene primer amplification. The table came from immunoSEQ multiplex PCR; TCRdb's copy has only in-frame clones and leaves some out. V, J and clone size were drawn from that table, and D and trimming were deduced from the DNA. The data show roughly 69,000 clones, with around 84% seen just once and about 12% held by the top ten. The ends were cut back, 3 bases at V and 7 bases at J, with 6 bases in the middle. The CDR3 is made up of 10 amino acids. CDR1 and CDR2 from the germline V gene are DFQATT and SNEGSKA (reference sequence).

Source material: peripheral blood. The receptor comes from a human donor in a cohort sampled during active COVID-19. The chain carries TRBV20-1 and TRBJ1-1; tentatively, D is TRBD1 (6 bases). The CDR3 reads CSARDSEAFF. The CDR3 DNA is TGCAGTGCTAGGGACAGTGAAGCTTTCTTT.